Listed here are 2 T cell receptor beta chains from one sample, sequenced in a study of OX40 agonist ivuxolimab in advanced cancers. The table came from immunoSEQ multiplex PCR; TCRdb's copy has only in-frame clones and leaves some out. The sample contains some 51,000 clones, 86% of which appear only once. Sequenced here: CD4+ or CD8+ T cells sorted from blood, sampled in a trial of the OX40 agonist ivuxolimab. The receptors stem from an adult with an advanced solid tumor such as melanoma, head and neck, liver or kidney cancer.

V usage is TRBV6-5 and J usage is TRBJ1-4; D might be TRBD1 (5 bases). The CDR3 has 14 amino acids. V lost 1 base and J lost 2, with 5 bases in between. Germline CDR1 and CDR2: MNHEY and SVGAGI. The CDR3 nucleotides read TGTGCCAGCAGTTACTACAGGACTAATGAAAAACTGTTTTTT. Translated, it gives CASSYYRTNEKLFF.

There are a few counts of this clone. CDR3 sequence reads: CASSEKQRGRNQPQHF. The DNA for the CDR3 is TGTGCCAGCAGTGAAAAACAGCGTGGGCGCAATCAGCCCCAGCATTTT. The chain employs TRBV2 and TRBJ1-5; D gene uncertain. The CDR3 runs to 16 residues. Trimming cost V 2 bases and J 2 bases, with 13 bases left between them. Germline CDR1 SNHLY, CDR2 FYNNEI.